Listed here are 24 T cell receptor beta chains from one sample, sequenced in a study of preoperative IRX-2 immunotherapy in early breast cancer. Here immunoSEQ multiplex PCR was the method, and the copy in TCRdb shows in-frame clones only, minus some. The table includes tens of thousands of clones, around nine tenths detected once. This sample's treatment: preoperative locoregional IRX-2 cytokine immunotherapy. The sequenced sample was tumor tissue, obtained after IRX-2 immunotherapy. The source of these receptors is a human donor with breast cancer.

The chain has TRBV12-2 and TRBJ2-3. TRBV12-2 is reported as a pseudogene. The CDR3 length is 15 residues. CDR3 sequence reads: CAAIGRKRTTDTQYF. Here the CDR3 DNA reads TGTGCCGCAATAGGACGGAAAAGAACCACAGATACGCAGTATTTT.

The chain employs TRBV15 and TRBJ2-7; TRBD2 matches 8 bases. This CDR3 region has 18 residues. Trimming at V came to 3 bases and at J to 6 bases, leaving 19 bases not matched to a gene. The germline V gene has CDR1 LNHNV and CDR2 YYDKDF (reference sequence). CDR3 nucleotides: TGTGCCACCAGCAGGCAGGGCAGCGGGAGTTCGCTTGGGCGCGAGCAGTACTTC. It yields the protein CATSRQGSGSSLGREQYF. Full variable domain (remainder filled in from reference TRBV15 and TRBJ2-7): DAMVIQNPRYQVTQFGKPVTLSCSQTLNHNVMYWYQQKSSQAPKLLFHYYDKDFNNEADTPDNFQSRRPNTSFCFLDIRSPGLGDTAMYLCATSRQGSGSSLGREQYFGPGTRLTVT.

This sequence joins TRBV15 and TRBJ1-1, with 9 nucleotides matching TRBD1. V trimming: 3 bases; J trimming: 6 bases; junction bases outside the gene matches: 8. This CDR3 spans 15 amino acids. Looked up from germline, CDR1 is LNHNV and CDR2 is YYDKDF (reference sequence). The CDR3 spells CATSRLDRDRAEAFF. The CDR3 bases are TGTGCCACCAGCAGGTTGGACAGGGACAGGGCTGAAGCTTTCTTT.

The genes are TRBV12-5 and TRBJ1-2; D is undetermined. Trimming took off 1 base at V and 4 bases at J, with 7 bases between the two ends. The CDR3 is 13 residues long. The germline V gene encodes CDR1 LGHNT and CDR2 FRNRAP. The CDR3 sequence is CASGLGEVYGYTF. CDR3 nucleotides: TGTGCTAGTGGTTTGGGGGAAGTCTATGGCTACACCTTC.

V and J are TRBV19 and TRBJ1-1, with a tentative D call TRBD1 (6 bases). CDR1 is LNHDA, CDR2 SQIVND, per germline (reference sequence). Between the trimmed V and J ends, which lost 5 bases and 2 bases, there was a span of 15 bases. This CDR3 spans 15 amino acids. Here the CDR3 reads CASSRNGDINTEAFF. The DNA for the CDR3 is TGTGCCAGTAGTCGAAATGGGGACATAAACACTGAAGCTTTCTTT. Drawing the rest from reference TRBV19 and TRBJ1-1, the complete variable domain is DGGITQSPKYLFRKEGQNVTLSCEQNLNHDAMYWYRQDPGQGLRLIYYSQIVNDFQKGDIAEGYSVSREKKESFPLTVTSAQKNPTAFYLCASSRNGDINTEAFFGQGTRLTVV.

The chain carries TRBV6-8 and TRBJ2-7; D is possibly TRBD1 (6 bases). V was pared by 6 bases and J by 0 bases, with 21 bases between. Germline V CDR1 and CDR2: MNHGY, SAAAGT. The CDR3 sequence is 17 residues long. This CDR3 reads CASSKHSGEFGSYEQYV. CDR3 coding DNA: TGTGCCAGCAGCAAACACTCAGGGGAGTTCGGCTCCTACGAGCAGTACGTC.

The chain carries TRBV11-3 and TRBJ1-3; D is undetermined. V was cut by 5 bases and J by 0 bases, with 14 bases left in between. The length of the CDR3 is 16 residues. Per the germline V gene, CDR1 is SGHNT and CDR2 is YENEEA. CDR3 in DNA: TGTGCCAGCAGCCAGAGGACCGACGGCTCTGGAAACACCATATATTTT. It specifies CASSQRTDGSGNTIYF. Variable domain in full (rest from reference TRBV11-3 and TRBJ1-3): EAGVVQSPRYKIIEKKQPVAFWCNPISGHNTLYWYLQNLGQGPELLIRYENEEAVDDSQLPKDRFSAERLKGVDSTLKIQPAELGDSAVYLCASSQRTDGSGNTIYFGEGSWLTVV.

This rearrangement joins TRBV11-3 to TRBJ2-3; 7 positions match TRBD2. The CDR3 totals 15 residues. The V gene end was trimmed by 1 base and the J gene end by 1 base; junction bases not matched to a gene: 2. CDR1 is SGHNT, CDR2 YENEEA, per germline. The CDR3 is CASSLVGGGTDTQYF. As DNA, the CDR3 is TGTGCCAGCAGCTTAGTGGGGGGGGGCACAGATACGCAGTATTTT. Using reference TRBV11-3 and TRBJ2-3 for the parts outside the CDR3, the full variable domain is EAGVVQSPRYKIIEKKQPVAFWCNPISGHNTLYWYLQNLGQGPELLIRYENEEAVDDSQLPKDRFSAERLKGVDSTLKIQPAELGDSAVYLCASSLVGGGTDTQYFGPGTRLTVL.

The genes are TRBV28 and TRBJ1-1; 9 bases are shared with TRBD1. This CDR3 comprises 12 residues. Unmatched junction bases numbered 4, after V lost 10 bases and J lost 4 bases. Per the germline V gene, CDR1 is MDHEN and CDR2 is SYDVKM. CDR3 nucleotides: TGTGCCACCAAGACAGGGGGCACTGAAGCTTTCTTT. This translates into CATKTGGTEAFF.

The genes are TRBV6-8 and TRBJ1-4; possibly TRBD1 for D (5 bases). V was cut by 6 bases and J by 4 bases, with 15 bases left in between. CDR1 is MNHGY, CDR2 SAAAGT, per germline. The CDR3 runs to 15 residues. The CDR3 region is CASRFWGTGNEKLFF. DNA of the CDR3: TGTGCCAGCAGGTTTTGGGGCACCGGTAATGAAAAACTGTTTTTT.

The J gene is TRBJ2-7, the V gene TRBV7-7; 9 bases fit TRBD1. V trimming: 5 bases; J trimming: 5 bases; junction bases outside the gene matches: 7. This CDR3 comprises 14 residues. Germline V lookup: CDR1 SSHAT, CDR2 FNYEAQ (reference sequence). The CDR3 bases are TGTGCCAGCAGCAGAGGACAGGGGAGGGACGAGCAGTACTTC. Translated: CASSRGQGRDEQYF.

This clone appeared a few times. The rearrangement links TRBV11-3 to TRBJ2-5; 9 bases map to TRBD1. J was trimmed by 7 bases and V by 3 bases; bases with no gene match: 9. CDR1 is SGHNT, CDR2 YENEEA, per germline. The CDR3 is made up of 15 amino acids. The CDR3 loop is CASSLKGQGVGTQYF. CDR3 DNA: TGTGCCAGCAGCTTGAAGGGACAGGGTGTCGGGACCCAGTACTTC.

This chain links TRBV2 with TRBJ1-5; possible D gene TRBD1, 5 bases. The CDR3 is 16 residues long. Germline V CDR1 and CDR2: SNHLY, FYNNEI. The ends were cut back, 4 bases at V and 6 bases at J, with 19 bases in the middle. CDR3 nucleotide sequence: TGTGCCAGCAGTGCTCGTCGGAGTCAGGGCACTCAGCCCCAGCATTTT. Translation gives CASSARRSQGTQPQHF.

This chain links TRBV6-8 with TRBJ1-1, with unresolved D. CDR3 size: 14 residues. Germline V CDR1 and CDR2: MNHGY, SAAAGT. V lost 6 bases and J lost 2, with 13 bases in between. This CDR3 is CASSRLTTNTEAFF. Here the CDR3 DNA reads TGTGCCAGCAGCCGACTCACTACAAACACTGAAGCTTTCTTT.

The chain employs TRBV15 and TRBJ2-1; D may correspond to TRBD1 or TRBD2 (5 bases each). Germline CDR1 and CDR2: LNHNV and YYDKDF (reference sequence). V gave up 5 bases and J gave up 7 bases, with 21 bases separating them. There are 16 residues in the CDR3. CDR3 region: CATSAPLGVGLNEQFF. For the CDR3, the DNA is TGTGCCACCAGCGCACCACTGGGGGTGGGCCTAAATGAGCAGTTCTTC.

The chain couples TRBV18 to TRBJ1-4; TRBD1 might be the D (6 bases). Germline V gene sequence: CDR1 KGHSH, CDR2 LQKENI. The CDR3 sequence is 15 residues long. V lost 2 bases and J lost 3, with 10 bases in between. This CDR3 reads CASSPGGGSNEKLFF. Here the CDR3 DNA reads TGTGCCAGCTCACCAGGGGGCGGATCTAATGAAAAACTGTTTTTT.

V gene TRBV7-1 combines with J gene TRBJ1-1; D remains unclear. TRBV7-1 is reported as an ORF; its role is uncertain. V lost 6 bases to trimming and J lost 2 bases, with 10 bases between them. The CDR3 totals 13 residues. In DNA form, the CDR3 reads TGTGCCAGCAGTTTTGCGAGAAACACTGAAGCTTTCTTT. Encoded protein: CASSFARNTEAFF.

The V gene is TRBV15, the J gene TRBJ2-5; tentative D call: TRBD1 (5 bases). This CDR3 contains 15 residues. The V end was cut by 0 bases, the J end by 5 bases, with 13 bases between. Germline values: CDR1 LNHNV, CDR2 YYDKDF (reference sequence). The CDR3, as DNA: TGTGCCACCAGCAGAGATCTTCAGGGTAGGGAGACCCAGTACTTC. This gives the protein CATSRDLQGRETQYF.

The chain joins TRBV18 to TRBJ1-1; weak D call: TRBD1 (6 bases). Trimming left V 0 bases short and J 9 bases short, with 11 bases between. The CDR3 spans 13 residues. Germline V gene lookup returns CDR1 KGHSH and CDR2 LQKENI. The CDR3, as DNA: TGTGCCAGCTCACCACCGGACAGTTACCAAGCTTTCTTT. As protein: CASSPPDSYQAFF.

V usage is TRBV6-8 and J usage is TRBJ2-2; a possible D gene is TRBD2 (6 bases). The CDR3 has 16 amino acids. The germline CDR1 and CDR2 sequences are MNHGY and SAAAGT. V was trimmed by 6 bases and J by 4 bases, leaving 18 bases between them. In DNA, the CDR3 is TGTGCCAGCAGAAAATCCCGGGACTCATCCACCGGGGAGCTGTTTTTT. Its protein is CASRKSRDSSTGELFF.

The CDR3 is CATATGGNYGYTF. The DNA for the CDR3 is TGTGCCACCGCGACAGGGGGTAACTATGGCTACACCTTC. The chain links TRBV19 to TRBJ1-2; 9 nucleotides agree with TRBD1. The germline gives CDR1 LNHDA, CDR2 SQIVND (reference sequence). V was pared by 10 bases and J by 1 base, with 4 bases of the junction left unmatched. The CDR3 totals 13 residues.

This chain joins TRBV19 and TRBJ1-3; 7 bases align to TRBD1. From germline, CDR1 is LNHDA and CDR2 SQIVND (reference sequence). The junction had 9 bases not matched to a gene; V was cut back by 7 bases and J by 0 bases. The CDR3 consists of 16 residues. The chain's CDR3 is CASTTGQAGSGNTIYF. CDR3 in DNA: TGTGCCAGTACTACTGGACAGGCGGGCTCTGGAAACACCATATATTTT.

V and J are TRBV23-1 and TRBJ1-1, with D perhaps TRBD1 (5 bases). TRBV23-1 is filed as an ORF, its function uncertain. The CDR3 runs to 14 residues. V was cut by 6 bases and J by 11 bases, with 22 bases left in between. CDR3: CASSQDPGLGEAFF. The CDR3 region has the DNA TGCGCCAGCAGCCAAGATCCGGGACTTGGGGAGGCTTTCTTT.

J is TRBJ2-1 and V is TRBV14, with a tentative D call TRBD2 (5 bases). Germline V gene sequence: CDR1 SGHDN, CDR2 FVKESK. V lost 4 bases and J 3 bases, leaving 16 bases between the germline ends. CDR3 length equals 16 residues. The CDR3 loop is CASSRTRVLSYNEQFF. For the CDR3, the DNA is TGTGCCAGCAGCCGTACTAGGGTCTTGAGCTACAATGAGCAGTTCTTC.